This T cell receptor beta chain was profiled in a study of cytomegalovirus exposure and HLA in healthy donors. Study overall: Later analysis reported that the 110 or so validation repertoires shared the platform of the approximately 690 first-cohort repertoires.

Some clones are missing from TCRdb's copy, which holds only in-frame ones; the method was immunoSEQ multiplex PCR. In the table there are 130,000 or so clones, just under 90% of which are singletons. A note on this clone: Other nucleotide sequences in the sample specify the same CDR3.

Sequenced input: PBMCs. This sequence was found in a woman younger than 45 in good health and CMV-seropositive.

In nucleotides, the CDR3 is TGTGCCAGCTCCCCAACTGGCAATCAGCCCCAGCATTTT. Amino acid sequence: CASSPTGNQPQHF. V gene TRBV18 combines with J gene TRBJ1-5; D uncertain. CDR3 length: 13 residues. Trimming took 6 bases from V and 2 from J, leaving 8 bases between them. The germline V gene encodes CDR1 KGHSH and CDR2 LQKENI.